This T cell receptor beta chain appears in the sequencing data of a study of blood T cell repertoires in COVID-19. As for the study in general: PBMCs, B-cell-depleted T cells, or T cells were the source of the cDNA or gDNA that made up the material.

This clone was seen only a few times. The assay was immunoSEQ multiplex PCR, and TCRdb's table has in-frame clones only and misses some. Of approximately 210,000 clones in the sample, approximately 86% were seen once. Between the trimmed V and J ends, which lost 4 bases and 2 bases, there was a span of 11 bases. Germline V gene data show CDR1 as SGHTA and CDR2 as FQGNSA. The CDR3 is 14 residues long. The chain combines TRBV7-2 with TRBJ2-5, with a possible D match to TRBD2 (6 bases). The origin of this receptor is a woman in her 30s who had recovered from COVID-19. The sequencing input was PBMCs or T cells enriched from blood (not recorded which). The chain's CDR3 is CASSSVSGQETQYF. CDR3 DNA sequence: TGTGCCAGCAGCTCAGTCAGCGGGCAAGAGACCCAGTACTTC.